This TCR beta chain is drawn from a study of T cells after yellow fever vaccination. Whole-study context: In the case of low-cell-number fractions, SMART-Seq v4 Ultra Low Input was used for preparation.

5'RACE template switching generated TCR cDNA, adding a universal primer site and UMIs. TCRdb ran MiXCR on the 5' RACE reads and lists one entry per CDR3 protein. The profile shows fewer than 450,000 distinct CDR3 sequences, more than 9% of them singletons. Comment on this clonotype: Its antigen is unknown.

Study observations and caveats: Reappearing after the booster were most of the clones from primary vaccination (96% CD4, 85% to 90% CD8).

This specimen was PBMCs, taken on the day of the first yellow fever vaccination. The TCR originated in a man in his late teens or twenties who received the YFV17D yellow fever vaccine.

The DNA for the CDR3 is TGTGCCAGCAGCGGACCGGGACAGGGGTTTGGCTACACCTTC. It is translated as CASSGPGQGFGYTF. The chain is built from TRBV9 and TRBJ1-2; 10 nucleotides line up with TRBD1. The trim removed 3 bases at V and 7 bases at J, leaving 6 bases unmatched. The V gene's germline CDR1 is SGDLS and CDR2 YYNGEE. The CDR3 extends over 14 amino acids.